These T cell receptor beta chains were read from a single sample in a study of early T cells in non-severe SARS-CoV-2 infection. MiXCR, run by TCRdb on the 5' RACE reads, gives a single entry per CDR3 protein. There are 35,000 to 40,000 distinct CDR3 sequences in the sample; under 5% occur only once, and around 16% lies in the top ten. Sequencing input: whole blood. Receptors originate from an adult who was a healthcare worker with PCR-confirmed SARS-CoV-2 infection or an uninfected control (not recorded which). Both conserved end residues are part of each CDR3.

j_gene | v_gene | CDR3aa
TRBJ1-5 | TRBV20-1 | CSASNTGDPHGQPQHF
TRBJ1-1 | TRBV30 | CAWSVSLPVEAFF
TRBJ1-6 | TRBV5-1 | CASSQPGGSPLHF
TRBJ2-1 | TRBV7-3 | CASSNQGADEQFF
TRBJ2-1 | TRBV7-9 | CASSLVRGIYNEQFF
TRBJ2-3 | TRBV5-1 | CASSSTGTSGGATDTQYF
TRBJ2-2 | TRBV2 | CASRRMNTGELFF
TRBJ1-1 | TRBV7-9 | CASRLIEGTEAFF
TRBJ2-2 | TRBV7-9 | CASSSFPQAGGITGELFF
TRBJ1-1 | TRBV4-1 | CASSQVGRWDTEAFF
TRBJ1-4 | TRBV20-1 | CSAPRDGDEKLFF
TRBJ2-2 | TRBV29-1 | CSVERIRNGELFF
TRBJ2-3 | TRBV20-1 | CSGLATDTQYF
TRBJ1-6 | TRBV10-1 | CASSESVRSPLHF
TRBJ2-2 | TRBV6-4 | CASSSGYTGELFF
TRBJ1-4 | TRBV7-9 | CASSLGQPNEKLFF
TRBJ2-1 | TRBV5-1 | CASSLDPLSSYNEQFF
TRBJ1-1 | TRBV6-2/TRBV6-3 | CASSFYTEAFF
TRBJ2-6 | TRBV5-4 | CASSLGGAQGASGANVLTF
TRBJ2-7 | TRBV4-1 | CASSQVDLGLAGSHEQYF
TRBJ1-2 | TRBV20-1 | CSAGQALNYGYTF
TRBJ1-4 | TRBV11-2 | CASSSGLREKLFF
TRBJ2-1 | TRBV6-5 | CATRDRVSDEQFF
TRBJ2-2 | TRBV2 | CASTLDRATGELFF
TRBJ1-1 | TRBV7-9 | CASSLTANTEAFF
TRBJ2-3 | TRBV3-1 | CASSQPGPTGTQYF
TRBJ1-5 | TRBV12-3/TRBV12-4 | CASSLGQINQPQHF
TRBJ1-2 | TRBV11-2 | CASSLDQGVWDGYTF
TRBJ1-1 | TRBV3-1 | CASSPHRVQNTEAFF
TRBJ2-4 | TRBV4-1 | CASSQDPGLNIQYF
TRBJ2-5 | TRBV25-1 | CASSEFEGSETQYF
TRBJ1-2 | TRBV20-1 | CSASPEVGLYGYTF
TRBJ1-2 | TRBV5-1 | CASSSGQSYGYTF
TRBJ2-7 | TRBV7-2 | CASSLASGGNSYEQYF
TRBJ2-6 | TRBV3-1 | CASSRIVEGANVLTF
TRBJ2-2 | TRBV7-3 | CASSPGRVDTGELFF
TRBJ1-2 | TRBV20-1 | CSASRTVGGYTF
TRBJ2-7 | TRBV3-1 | CASSQDYRGQQYF
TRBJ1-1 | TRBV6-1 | CATLGQGKEVFF
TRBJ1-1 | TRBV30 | CAWLGGQDTEAFF
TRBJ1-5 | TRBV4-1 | CASSQEAAIMGIASNQPQHF